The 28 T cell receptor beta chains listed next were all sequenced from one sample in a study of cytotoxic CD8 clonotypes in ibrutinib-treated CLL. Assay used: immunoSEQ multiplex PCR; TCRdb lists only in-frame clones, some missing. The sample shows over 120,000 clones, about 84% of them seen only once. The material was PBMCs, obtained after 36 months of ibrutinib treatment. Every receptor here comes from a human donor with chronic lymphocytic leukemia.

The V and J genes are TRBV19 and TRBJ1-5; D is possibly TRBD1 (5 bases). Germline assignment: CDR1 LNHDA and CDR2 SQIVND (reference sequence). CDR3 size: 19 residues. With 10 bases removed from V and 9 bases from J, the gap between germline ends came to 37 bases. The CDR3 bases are TGTGCCATTAAAAATTGGAGAGTCCCGGGACCCCCCGACCCTTTGCCCCAGCATTTT. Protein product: CAIKNWRVPGPPDPLPQHF.

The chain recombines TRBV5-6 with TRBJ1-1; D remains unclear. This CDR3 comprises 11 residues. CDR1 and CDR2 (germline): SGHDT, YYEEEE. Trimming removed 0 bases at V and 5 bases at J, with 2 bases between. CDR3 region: CASSLGTEAFF. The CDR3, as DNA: TGTGCCAGCAGCTTGGGGACTGAAGCTTTCTTT.

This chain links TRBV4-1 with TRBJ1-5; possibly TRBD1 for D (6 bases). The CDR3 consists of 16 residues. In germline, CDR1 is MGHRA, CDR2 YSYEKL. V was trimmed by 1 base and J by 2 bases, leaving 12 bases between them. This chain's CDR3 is CASSQGEGQGNQPQHF. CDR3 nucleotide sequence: TGCGCCAGCAGCCAAGGGGAGGGACAAGGCAATCAGCCCCAGCATTTT.

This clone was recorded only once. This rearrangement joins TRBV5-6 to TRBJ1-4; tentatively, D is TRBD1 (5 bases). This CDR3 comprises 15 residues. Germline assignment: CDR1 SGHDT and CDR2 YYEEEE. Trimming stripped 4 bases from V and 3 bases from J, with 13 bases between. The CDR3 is CASSSRQLSNEKLFF. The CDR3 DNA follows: TGTGCCAGCAGCAGCCGACAGTTGTCTAATGAAAAACTGTTTTTT. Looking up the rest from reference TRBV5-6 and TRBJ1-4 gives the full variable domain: DAGVTQSPTHLIKTRGQQVTLRCSPKSGHDTVSWYQQALGQGPQFIFQYYEEEERQRGNFPDRFSGHQFPNYSSELNVNALLLGDSALYLCASSSRQLSNEKLFFGSGTQLSVL.

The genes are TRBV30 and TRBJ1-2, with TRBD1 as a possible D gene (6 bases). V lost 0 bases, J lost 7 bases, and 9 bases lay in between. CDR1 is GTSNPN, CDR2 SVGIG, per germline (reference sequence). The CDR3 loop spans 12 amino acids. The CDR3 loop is CAWSVGGSGYTF. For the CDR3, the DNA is TGTGCCTGGAGTGTGGGGGGCTCTGGCTACACCTTC. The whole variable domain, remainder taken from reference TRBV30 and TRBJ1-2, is SQTIHQWPATLVQPVGSPLSLECTVEGTSNPNLYWYRQAAGRGLQLLFYSVGIGQISSEVPQNLSASRPQDRQFILSSKKLLLSDSGFYLCAWSVGGSGYTFGSGTRLTVV.

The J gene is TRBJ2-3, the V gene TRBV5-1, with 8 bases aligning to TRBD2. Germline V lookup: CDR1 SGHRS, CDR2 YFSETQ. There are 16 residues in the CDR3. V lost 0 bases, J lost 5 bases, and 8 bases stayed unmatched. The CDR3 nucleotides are TGCGCCAGCAGCTTGGATACTAGCGGTTTTGGAGATACGCAGTATTTT. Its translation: CASSLDTSGFGDTQYF.

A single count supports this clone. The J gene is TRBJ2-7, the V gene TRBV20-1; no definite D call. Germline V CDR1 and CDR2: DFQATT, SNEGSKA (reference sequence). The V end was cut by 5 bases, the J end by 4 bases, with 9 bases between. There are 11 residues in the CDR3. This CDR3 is CSALDQYEQYF. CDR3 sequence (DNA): TGCAGTGCTCTAGATCAGTACGAGCAGTACTTC.

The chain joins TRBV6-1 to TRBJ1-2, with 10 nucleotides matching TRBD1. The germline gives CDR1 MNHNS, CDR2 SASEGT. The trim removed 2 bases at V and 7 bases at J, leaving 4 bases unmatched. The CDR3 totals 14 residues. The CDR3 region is CASSELGQGFGYTF. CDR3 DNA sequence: TGTGCCAGCAGTGAACTGGGACAGGGGTTTGGCTACACCTTC.

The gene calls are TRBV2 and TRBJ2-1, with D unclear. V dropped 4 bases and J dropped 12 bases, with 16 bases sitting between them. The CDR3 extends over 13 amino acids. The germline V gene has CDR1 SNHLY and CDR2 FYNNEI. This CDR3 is CASSAHSPHGQFF. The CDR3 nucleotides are TGTGCCAGCAGTGCCCACAGCCCACACGGGCAGTTCTTC.

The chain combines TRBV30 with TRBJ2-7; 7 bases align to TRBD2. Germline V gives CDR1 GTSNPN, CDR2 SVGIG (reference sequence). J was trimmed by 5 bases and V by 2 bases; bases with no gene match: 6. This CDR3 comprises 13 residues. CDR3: CAWSLLRENEQYF. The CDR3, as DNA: TGTGCCTGGAGTCTCCTGCGGGAGAACGAGCAGTACTTC.

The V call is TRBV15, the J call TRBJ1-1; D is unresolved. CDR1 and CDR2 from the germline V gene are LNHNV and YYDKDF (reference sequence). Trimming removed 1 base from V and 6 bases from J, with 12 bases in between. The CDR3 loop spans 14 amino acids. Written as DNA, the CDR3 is TGTGCCACCAGCAGAGGGAGGGTGGGGTCTGAAGCTTTCTTT. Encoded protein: CATSRGRVGSEAFF.

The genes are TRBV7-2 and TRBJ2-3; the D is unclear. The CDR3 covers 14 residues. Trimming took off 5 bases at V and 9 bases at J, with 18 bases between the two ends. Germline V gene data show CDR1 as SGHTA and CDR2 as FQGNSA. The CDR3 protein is CASSPRVQQGTQYF. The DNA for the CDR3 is TGTGCCAGCAGCCCCCGTGTTCAACAAGGCACGCAGTATTTT.

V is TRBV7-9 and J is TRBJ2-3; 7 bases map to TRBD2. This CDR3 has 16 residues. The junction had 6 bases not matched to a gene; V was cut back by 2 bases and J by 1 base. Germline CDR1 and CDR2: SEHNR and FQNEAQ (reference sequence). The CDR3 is CASSLYREDGTDTQYF. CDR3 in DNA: TGTGCCAGCAGCTTATATCGGGAGGATGGCACAGATACGCAGTATTTT.

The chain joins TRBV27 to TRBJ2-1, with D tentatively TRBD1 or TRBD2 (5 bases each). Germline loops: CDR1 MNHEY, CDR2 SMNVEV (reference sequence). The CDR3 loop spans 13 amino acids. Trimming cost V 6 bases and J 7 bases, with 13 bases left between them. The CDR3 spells CASSHGWGNEQFF. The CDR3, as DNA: TGTGCCAGCAGCCACGGTTGGGGGAATGAGCAGTTCTTC.

CDR3 DNA sequence: TGCGCCAGCAGCGAACAGGGGTCTGAAAAACTGTTTTTT. This sequence encodes CASSEQGSEKLFF. This rearrangement joins TRBV5-1 to TRBJ1-4; 7 bases agree with TRBD1. The CDR3 sequence is 13 residues long. Germline CDR1 is SGHRS and CDR2 is YFSETQ. The V gene end was trimmed by 4 bases and the J gene end by 7 bases; junction bases not matched to a gene: 4.

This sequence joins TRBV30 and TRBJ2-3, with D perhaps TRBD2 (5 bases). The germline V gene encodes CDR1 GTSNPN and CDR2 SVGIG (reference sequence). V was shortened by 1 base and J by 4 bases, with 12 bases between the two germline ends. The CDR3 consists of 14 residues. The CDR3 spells CAWSAVGAADTQYF. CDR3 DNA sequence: TGTGCCTGGAGTGCCGTGGGAGCCGCAGATACGCAGTATTTT.

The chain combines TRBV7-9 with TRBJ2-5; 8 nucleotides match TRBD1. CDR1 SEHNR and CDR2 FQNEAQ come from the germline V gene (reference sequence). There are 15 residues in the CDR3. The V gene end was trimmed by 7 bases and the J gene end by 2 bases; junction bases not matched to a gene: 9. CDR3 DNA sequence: TGTGCCAGCACCCCCGGACAGGGCATACAAGAGACCCAGTACTTC. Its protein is CASTPGQGIQETQYF.

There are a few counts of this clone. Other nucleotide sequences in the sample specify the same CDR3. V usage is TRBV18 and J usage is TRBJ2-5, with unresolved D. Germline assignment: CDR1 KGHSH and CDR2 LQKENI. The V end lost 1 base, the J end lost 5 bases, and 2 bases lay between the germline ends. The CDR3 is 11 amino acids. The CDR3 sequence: CASSPRETQYF. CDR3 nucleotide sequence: TGTGCCAGCTCACCACGGGAGACCCAGTACTTC.

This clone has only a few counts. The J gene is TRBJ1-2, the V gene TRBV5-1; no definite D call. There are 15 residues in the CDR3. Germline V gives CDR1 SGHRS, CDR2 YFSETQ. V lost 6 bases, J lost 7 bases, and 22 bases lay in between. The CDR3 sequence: CASNSSPDAVFGYTF. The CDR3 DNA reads TGCGCCAGCAACTCCAGCCCGGACGCCGTCTTTGGCTACACCTTC.

The CDR3 DNA reads as TGTGCCAGCAGCTTAAACTCAGATACGCAGTATTTT. Residues: CASSLNSDTQYF. The chain carries TRBV7-9 and TRBJ2-3; D ambiguous. With 2 bases removed from V and 4 bases from J, the gap between germline ends came to 4 bases. Germline V gene data show CDR1 as SEHNR and CDR2 as FQNEAQ (reference sequence). The CDR3 length is 12 residues.

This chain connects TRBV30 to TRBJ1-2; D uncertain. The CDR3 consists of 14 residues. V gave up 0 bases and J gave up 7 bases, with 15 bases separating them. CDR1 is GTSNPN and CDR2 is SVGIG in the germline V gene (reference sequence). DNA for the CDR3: TGTGCCTGGAGTGTGGCAGGCACATTCGGTGGCTACACCTTC. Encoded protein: CAWSVAGTFGGYTF.

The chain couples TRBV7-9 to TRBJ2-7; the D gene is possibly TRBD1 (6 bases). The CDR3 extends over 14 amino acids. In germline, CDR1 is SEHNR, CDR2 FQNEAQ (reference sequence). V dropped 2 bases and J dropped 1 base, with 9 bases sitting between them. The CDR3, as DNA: TGTGCCAGCAGCTTATACAGGGATTCCTACGAGCAGTACTTC. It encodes CASSLYRDSYEQYF.

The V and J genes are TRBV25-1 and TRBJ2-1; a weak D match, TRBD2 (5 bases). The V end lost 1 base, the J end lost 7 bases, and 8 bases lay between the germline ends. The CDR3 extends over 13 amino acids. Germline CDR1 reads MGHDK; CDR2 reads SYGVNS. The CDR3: CASSESSQNEQFF. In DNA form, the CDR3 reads TGTGCCAGCAGTGAATCTAGCCAGAATGAGCAGTTCTTC.

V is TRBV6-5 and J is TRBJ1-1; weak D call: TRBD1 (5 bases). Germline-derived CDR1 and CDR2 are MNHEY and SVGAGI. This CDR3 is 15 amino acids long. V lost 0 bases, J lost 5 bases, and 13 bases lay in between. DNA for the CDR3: TGTGCCAGCAGTTACTCTCTTCAGGGAGAAACTGAAGCTTTCTTT. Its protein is CASSYSLQGETEAFF.

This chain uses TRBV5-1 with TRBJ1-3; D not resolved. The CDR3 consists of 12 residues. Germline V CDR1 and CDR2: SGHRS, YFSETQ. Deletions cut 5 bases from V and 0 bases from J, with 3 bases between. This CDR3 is CASSVSGNTIYF. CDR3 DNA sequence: TGCGCCAGCAGTGTCTCTGGAAACACCATATATTTT.

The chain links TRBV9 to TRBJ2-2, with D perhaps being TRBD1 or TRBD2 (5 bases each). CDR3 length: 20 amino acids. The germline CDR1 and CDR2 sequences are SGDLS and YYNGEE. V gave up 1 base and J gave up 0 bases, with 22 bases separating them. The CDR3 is CASSVPPVRQGVANTGELFF. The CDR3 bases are TGTGCCAGCAGCGTACCCCCGGTTAGGCAGGGAGTCGCGAACACCGGGGAGCTGTTTTTT.

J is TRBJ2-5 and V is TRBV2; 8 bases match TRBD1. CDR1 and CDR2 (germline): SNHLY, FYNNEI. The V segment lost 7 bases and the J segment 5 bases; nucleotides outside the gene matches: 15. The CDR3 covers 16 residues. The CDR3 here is CASTGQGGLVVETQYF. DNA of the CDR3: TGTGCCAGCACCGGACAGGGAGGCTTAGTTGTGGAGACCCAGTACTTC. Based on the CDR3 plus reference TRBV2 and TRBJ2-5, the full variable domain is EPEVTQTPSHQVTQMGQEVILRCVPISNHLYFYWYRQILGQKVEFLVSFYNNEISEKSEIFDDQFSVERPDGSNFTLKIRSTKLEDSAMYFCASTGQGGLVVETQYFGPGTRLLVL.

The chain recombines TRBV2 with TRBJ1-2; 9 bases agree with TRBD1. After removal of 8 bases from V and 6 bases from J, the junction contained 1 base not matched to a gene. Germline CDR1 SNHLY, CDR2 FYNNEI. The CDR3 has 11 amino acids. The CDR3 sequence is CASGQGNGYTF. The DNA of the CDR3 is TGTGCCAGCGGACAGGGGAATGGCTACACCTTC.